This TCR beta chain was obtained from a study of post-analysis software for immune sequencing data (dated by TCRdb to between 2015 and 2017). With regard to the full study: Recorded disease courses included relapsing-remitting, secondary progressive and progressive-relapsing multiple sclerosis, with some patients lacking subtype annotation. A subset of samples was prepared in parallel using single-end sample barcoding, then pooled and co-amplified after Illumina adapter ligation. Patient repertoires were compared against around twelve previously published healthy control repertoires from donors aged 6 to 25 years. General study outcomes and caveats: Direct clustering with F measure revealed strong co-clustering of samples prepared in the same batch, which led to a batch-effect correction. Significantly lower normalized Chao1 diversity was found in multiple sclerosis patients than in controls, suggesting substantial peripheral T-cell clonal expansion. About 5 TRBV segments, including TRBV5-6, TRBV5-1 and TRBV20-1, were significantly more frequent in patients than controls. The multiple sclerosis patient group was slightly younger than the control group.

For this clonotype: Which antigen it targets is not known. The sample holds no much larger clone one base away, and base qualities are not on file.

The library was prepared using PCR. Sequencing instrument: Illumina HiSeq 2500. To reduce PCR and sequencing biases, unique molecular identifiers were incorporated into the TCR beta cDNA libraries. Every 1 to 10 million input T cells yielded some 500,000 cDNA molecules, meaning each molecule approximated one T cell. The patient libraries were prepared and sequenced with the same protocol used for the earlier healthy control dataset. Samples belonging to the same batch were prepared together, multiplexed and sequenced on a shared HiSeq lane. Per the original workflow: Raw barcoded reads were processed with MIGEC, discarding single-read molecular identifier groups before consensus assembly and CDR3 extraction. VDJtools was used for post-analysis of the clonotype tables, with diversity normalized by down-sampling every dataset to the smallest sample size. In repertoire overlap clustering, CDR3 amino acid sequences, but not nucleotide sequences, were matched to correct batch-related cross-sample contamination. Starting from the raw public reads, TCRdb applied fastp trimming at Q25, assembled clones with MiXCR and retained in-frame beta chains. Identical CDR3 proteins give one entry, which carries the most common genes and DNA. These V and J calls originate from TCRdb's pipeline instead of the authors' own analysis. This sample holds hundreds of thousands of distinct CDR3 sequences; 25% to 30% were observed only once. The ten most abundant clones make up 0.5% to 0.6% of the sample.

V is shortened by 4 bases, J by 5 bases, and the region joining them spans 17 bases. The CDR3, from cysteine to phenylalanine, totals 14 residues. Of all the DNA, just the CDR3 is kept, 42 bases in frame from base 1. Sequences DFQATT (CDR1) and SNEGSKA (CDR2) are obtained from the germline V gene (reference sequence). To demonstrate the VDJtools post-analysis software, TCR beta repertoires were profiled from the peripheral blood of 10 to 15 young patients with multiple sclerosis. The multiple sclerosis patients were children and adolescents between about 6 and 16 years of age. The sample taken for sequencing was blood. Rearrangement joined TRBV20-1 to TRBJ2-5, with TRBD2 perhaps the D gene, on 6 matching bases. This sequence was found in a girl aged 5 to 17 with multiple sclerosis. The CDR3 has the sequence CSATGDSSWETQYF. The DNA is TGCAGTGCTACGGGGGACTCAAGCTGGGAGACCCAGTACTTC.